The sequence of this T cell receptor beta chain was determined in a study of ipilimumab plus nivolumab after autologous stem cell transplantation. Profiling relied on immunoSEQ multiplex PCR, and the TCRdb table lists in-frame clones only, not all of them. This table holds approximately 18,000 clones, around 81% found once. Germline V gene lookup returns CDR1 SGHNT and CDR2 YYREEE (reference sequence). Trimming left V 4 bases short and J 8 bases short, with 21 bases between. This CDR3 region has 15 residues. The clonotype originates from a male donor with diffuse large B-cell lymphoma. The sequenced sample was PBMCs, obtained in a trial of ipilimumab plus nivolumab as post-transplant consolidation. The V and J genes are TRBV5-4 and TRBJ1-2, with a possible D match to TRBD1 (5 bases). Here the CDR3 DNA reads TGTGCCAGCAGCACGGAGAACAGGATCTCGAGCGGCTACACCTTC. As protein: CASSTENRISSGYTF.